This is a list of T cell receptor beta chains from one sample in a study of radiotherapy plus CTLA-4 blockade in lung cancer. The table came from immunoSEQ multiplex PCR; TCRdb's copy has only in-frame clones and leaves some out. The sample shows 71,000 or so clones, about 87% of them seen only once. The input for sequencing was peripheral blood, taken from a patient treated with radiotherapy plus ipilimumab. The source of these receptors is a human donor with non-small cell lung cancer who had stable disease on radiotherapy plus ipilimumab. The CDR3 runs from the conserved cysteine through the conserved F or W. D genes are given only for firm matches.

CDR3nt: TGTGCCACCAGCAGAGATCCTGACGGCTCCTACGAGCAGTACTTC
CDR3aa: CATSRDPDGSYEQYF
d_gene: .
j_gene: TRBJ2-7
v_gene: TRBV15

CDR3nt: TGTGCCAGCGCTCCTGGGGTCCAAGAGACCCAGTACTTC
CDR3aa: CASAPGVQETQYF
d_gene: .
j_gene: TRBJ2-5
v_gene: TRBV18

CDR3nt: TGTGCCAGCAGGGCAGGACAGGGGAATCAGCCCCAGCATTTT
CDR3aa: CASRAGQGNQPQHF
d_gene: TRBD1
j_gene: TRBJ1-5
v_gene: TRBV2

CDR3nt: TGTGCCAGCACCCCCTACGAGCAGTACTTC
CDR3aa: CASTPYEQYF
d_gene: .
j_gene: TRBJ2-7
v_gene: TRBV6-4

CDR3nt: TGTGCCAGCAGCAAGGACGGTAACACTGAAGCTTTCTTT
CDR3aa: CASSKDGNTEAFF
d_gene: .
j_gene: TRBJ1-1
v_gene: TRBV7-3

CDR3nt: TGTGCCAGCAGCTTAAAAGTACACGGCTACACCTTC
CDR3aa: CASSLKVHGYTF
d_gene: .
j_gene: TRBJ1-2
v_gene: TRBV11-3

CDR3nt: TGTGCCAGCAGCTCCCGAGTAGCGGGAGGTCTGGAGCAGTACTTC
CDR3aa: CASSSRVAGGLEQYF
d_gene: TRBD2
j_gene: TRBJ2-7
v_gene: TRBV5-6

CDR3nt: TGTGCCAGCTCACGGACCGGGACAGGTAACACTGAAGCTTTCTTT
CDR3aa: CASSRTGTGNTEAFF
d_gene: TRBD1
j_gene: TRBJ1-1
v_gene: TRBV18

CDR3nt: TGTGCCAGCAGTTTATCTCGGTTTCGGGGGGCGTCCTCTATTTACGAGCAGTACTTC
CDR3aa: CASSLSRFRGASSIYEQYF
d_gene: .
j_gene: TRBJ2-7
v_gene: TRBV28

CDR3nt: TGTGCCAGCAGCTTCACGCCTTCGAGGGAGACCCAGTACTTC
CDR3aa: CASSFTPSRETQYF
d_gene: .
j_gene: TRBJ2-5
v_gene: TRBV5-6

CDR3nt: TGTGCCAGCAGCCCCATCAAGCCGGGACAGGGGGAGTTTAACACCATATATTTT
CDR3aa: CASSPIKPGQGEFNTIYF
d_gene: TRBD1
j_gene: TRBJ1-3
v_gene: TRBV9

CDR3nt: TGTGCCAGCTCACCACAAGGGGTGGCGGAGACCCAGTACTTC
CDR3aa: CASSPQGVAETQYF
d_gene: .
j_gene: TRBJ2-5
v_gene: TRBV18

CDR3nt: TGCGCCAGCAGCCACAGAACAGGGGACTACGAGCAGTACTTC
CDR3aa: CASSHRTGDYEQYF
d_gene: TRBD1
j_gene: TRBJ2-7
v_gene: TRBV4-1

CDR3nt: TGTGCCAGCTCACCACGGATACTACAGGGCACAGATACGCAGTATTTT
CDR3aa: CASSPRILQGTDTQYF
d_gene: .
j_gene: TRBJ2-3
v_gene: TRBV18

CDR3nt: TGCGCCAGCAGCTTGGCCGAGGGGACCGGCGGAGGGGAGCAGTACTTC
CDR3aa: CASSLAEGTGGGEQYF
d_gene: .
j_gene: TRBJ2-7
v_gene: TRBV5-1

CDR3nt: TGTGCCAGCAGCTTAGGGAGGGGGCGGGGACCCCTCACAGATACGCAGTATTTT
CDR3aa: CASSLGRGRGPLTDTQYF
d_gene: .
j_gene: TRBJ2-3
v_gene: TRBV11-2